This T cell receptor beta chain was documented in a study of T cell responses to AZD1222 COVID-19 vaccine. The CDR3 loop spans 13 amino acids. Germline-derived CDR1 and CDR2 are SNHLY and FYNNEI. Trimming shortened V by 8 bases and J by 0 bases, and 8 bases separated the two germline ends. A remark on this clone: Its specificity is not known.

Whole-study findings and limits: AZD1222 recipients seropositive at baseline numbered only six. A mostly white British donor set with more females was recruited, and clonal diversity was possibly underestimated. The reported proportion of spike-specific TCRs targeting unmutated variant regions was nearly half.

Assay: immunoSEQ multiplex PCR; the TCRdb copy retains only in-frame clones and omits some. This table has some 140,000 clones, over 90% appearing once. The receptor's source is an adult in good health. The gene calls are TRBV2 and TRBJ1-3; the D is unclear. The sample in question was peripheral blood, obtained on day 0 of AZD1222 vaccination. CDR3 in amino acids: CASSTFSGNTIYF. CDR3 in DNA: TGTGCCAGCTCGACATTCTCTGGAAACACCATATATTTT.